These 25 T cell receptor beta chains were all obtained from the same sample, sequenced in a study of T cell repertoires in cytomegalovirus infection. TCRdb used MiXCR to reprocess the reads, holding one entry per CDR3 protein. The sample lists hundreds of thousands of distinct CDR3 sequences; around 24% were seen once. Material for sequencing was CD8+ T cells from PBMCs. The receptors originated from a human donor in good health (CMV status not recorded). Some clones in this sample may be carry-over from other donors' samples.

V is TRBV27 and J is TRBJ2-7; TRBD1 agrees at 8 bases. The germline CDR1 and CDR2 sequences are MNHEY and SMNVEV (reference sequence). The CDR3 loop spans 14 amino acids. With V trimmed by 5 bases and J by 4 bases, 7 bases remained unmatched. CDR3 amino acids: CASSPGDRRYEQYV. The CDR3 bases are TGTGCCAGCAGTCCAGGGGACAGGAGATACGAGCAGTACGTC.

This clonotype was seen more than once but under ten times. The V gene is TRBV2, the J gene TRBJ2-7; tentatively, D is TRBD1 or TRBD2 (5 bases each). The CDR3 has 16 amino acids. Germline lookup yields CDR1 SNHLY and CDR2 FYNNEI. Trimming removed 3 bases from V and 0 bases from J, with 15 bases in between. The CDR3 sequence: CASSDPGTASSYEQYV. The CDR3 nucleotides read TGTGCCAGCAGTGACCCTGGGACCGCGAGCTCCTACGAGCAGTACGTC.

The chain is built from TRBV4-2 and TRBJ2-1; 12 bases are shared with TRBD2. The ends lost 1 base at V and 3 bases at J; junction bases unmatched: 7. Germline CDR1 LGHNA, CDR2 YNFKEQ. The CDR3 is 18 amino acids. CDR3 nucleotide sequence: TGTGCCAGCAGCCAAGGCCAACTAGCGGGGGGCTACTACAATGAGCAGTTCTTC. Its protein product is CASSQGQLAGGYYNEQFF.

This clonotype was found many times. The rearrangement uses TRBV7-6 and TRBJ2-3; 10 bases are a match to TRBD1. V shed 2 bases, J shed 2 bases, and the junction held 7 bases outside the gene matches. Per germline, CDR1 SGHVS and CDR2 FNYEAQ. The length of the CDR3 is 17 residues. This chain's CDR3 is CASSLTAGQGNTDTQYF. The CDR3 DNA sequence: TGTGCCAGCAGCTTAACGGCGGGACAGGGGAACACAGATACGCAGTATTTT.

This clonotype was counted ten times or more. This chain connects TRBV28 to TRBJ2-3, with D tentatively TRBD1 (6 bases). The germline V gene encodes CDR1 MDHEN and CDR2 SYDVKM. This CDR3 is 13 amino acids long. In DNA, the CDR3 is TGTGCTGTAAGGGGGTCTATCACAGATACGCAGTATTTT. It yields the protein CAVRGSITDTQYF.

V usage is TRBV6-2 or TRBV6-3 and J usage is TRBJ2-3, with D tentatively TRBD2 (6 bases). V was trimmed by 9 bases and J by 4 bases, leaving 14 bases between them. Germline V CDR1 and CDR2: MNHEY, SVGEGT. The CDR3 has 13 amino acids. CDR3 protein: CARIHGRPDTQYF. The DNA for the CDR3 is TGTGCCAGGATCCACGGGAGACCAGATACGCAGTATTTT.

This clonotype has only a few counts. This chain connects TRBV13 to TRBJ2-2; 8 nucleotides line up with TRBD1. V was clipped by 3 bases and J by 1 base; unmatched bases: 4. Germline values: CDR1 PRHDT, CDR2 FYEKMQ (reference sequence). The CDR3 consists of 16 residues. CDR3 coding DNA: TGTGCCAGCAGCTTTCAAGGGACAGGGAACACCGGGGAGCTGTTTTTT. It specifies CASSFQGTGNTGELFF.

The chain joins TRBV29-1 to TRBJ2-1; D not resolved. This CDR3 contains 10 residues. V dropped 7 bases and J dropped 10 bases, with 11 bases sitting between them. Per germline, CDR1 SQVTM and CDR2 ANQGSEA. The CDR3 loop reads CSAPLGEQFF. In nucleotides, the CDR3 is TGCAGCGCCCCCTTAGGGGAGCAGTTCTTC.

On this clonotype itself: At one boundary the junction diverges from the germline segment, which might be a read error. This chain joins TRBV24-1 and TRBJ2-5; possibly TRBD1 or TRBD2 for D (5 bases each). The germline V gene encodes CDR1 KGHDR and CDR2 SFDVKD. The CDR3 spans 13 residues. The CDR3 region is CATCEAGTETQYF. Here the CDR3 DNA reads TGTGCCACCTGTGAAGCAGGGACAGAGACCCAGTACTTC.

A few counts support this clonotype. This chain joins TRBV27 and TRBJ1-2, with TRBD1 identical over 8 bases. Looked up from germline, CDR1 is MNHEY and CDR2 is SMNVEV (reference sequence). The trim removed 6 bases at V and 0 bases at J, leaving 3 bases unmatched. The CDR3 sequence is 14 residues long. The CDR3 DNA sequence: TGTGCCAGCAGCGACAGGGGACCTAACTATGGCTACACCTTC. This codes for CASSDRGPNYGYTF.

This clonotype was detected a few times. The DNA for the CDR3 is TGTGCCAGCAGCCCCCCGGAGCTTCATGAAAAACTGTTTTTT. This codes for CASSPPELHEKLFF. The chain carries TRBV7-4 and TRBJ1-4; D remains ambiguous. Between the trimmed V and J ends, which lost 5 bases and 6 bases, there was a span of 13 bases. The CDR3 has 14 amino acids. Per germline, CDR1 SGHVT and CDR2 SQSDAQ.

This clonotype was observed a few times. The gene calls are TRBV7-9 and TRBJ2-5; 7 nucleotides match TRBD1. Germline CDR1 reads SEHNR; CDR2 reads FQNEAQ (reference sequence). V lost 4 bases and J lost 3; bases outside the gene matches: 8. The CDR3 length is 15 residues. The CDR3 DNA reads TGTGCCAGCAGCTCCCACAGGGGTGGTGAAGAGACCCAGTACTTC. Translated, it gives CASSSHRGGEETQYF.

This clonotype was counted many times. In DNA form, the CDR3 reads TGTGCCAGCAGCGCCTACAGGGGGCCTAGCTCCTACAATGAGCAGTTCTTC. This translates into CASSAYRGPSSYNEQFF. The V gene is TRBV7-6, the J gene TRBJ2-1; TRBD1 matches at 9 bases. The trim removed 5 bases at V and 0 bases at J, leaving 8 bases unmatched. Germline CDR1 SGHVS, CDR2 FNYEAQ. The length of the CDR3 is 17 residues.

The chain combines TRBV5-8 with TRBJ2-7; D unresolved. The CDR3 spans 11 residues. Germline lookup yields CDR1 SGHTS and CDR2 YDEGEE. CDR3 sequence reads: CVSSLGYEQYV. CDR3 in DNA: TGTGTCAGCAGCTTGGGCTACGAGCAGTACGTC.

The chain is built from TRBV20-1 and TRBJ2-1, with D perhaps assigned TRBD1 or TRBD2 (7 bases each). CDR3 length equals 15 residues. With 3 bases removed from V and 4 bases from J, the gap between germline ends came to 16 bases. The germline gives CDR1 DFQATT, CDR2 SNEGSKA (reference sequence). CDR3 sequence (DNA): TGCAGTGCTAGTACCAGGGGGGGGCTTTACAATGAGCAGTTCTTC. As protein: CSASTRGGLYNEQFF.

V and J are TRBV10-3 and TRBJ2-2; maybe TRBD1 (5 bases). CDR1 is ENHRY and CDR2 is SYGVKD in the germline V gene. The V and J ends lost 7 bases and 0 bases respectively, with 12 bases between them. This CDR3 has 15 amino acids. CDR3 amino acids: CAINPTDTNTGELFF. In DNA, the CDR3 is TGTGCCATCAATCCGACAGACACGAACACCGGGGAGCTGTTTTTT.

This chain links TRBV12-3 or TRBV12-4 with TRBJ2-3, with TRBD1 identical over 8 bases. The CDR3 is 16 amino acids. Trimming removed 3 bases from V and 5 bases from J; junction bases left unmatched: 10. The CDR3 loop reads CASSFMVRGRGDTQYF. DNA of the CDR3: TGTGCCAGCAGTTTTATGGTCAGGGGGCGCGGAGATACGCAGTATTTT.

Many counts were recorded for this clonotype. This chain uses TRBV7-2 with TRBJ2-7; D gene ambiguous. Per the germline V gene, CDR1 is SGHTA and CDR2 is FQGNSA. V lost 4 bases and J lost 6, with 10 bases in between. The CDR3 spans 12 residues. The CDR3 coding sequence is TGTGCCAGCAGCTCCCCAGTAGGCGAGCAGTACGTC. Its translation is CASSSPVGEQYV.

Points on this clonotype: One end of the junction is discordant with germline, which a read error may explain. The genes are TRBV6-8 and TRBJ2-5; 12 bases map to TRBD2. Germline CDR1 reads MNHGY; CDR2 reads SAAAGT. This CDR3 comprises 16 residues. The CDR3 is CANSLGLAGPRETQYF. CDR3 sequence (DNA): TGTGCCAACAGTTTAGGACTAGCGGGGCCGAGGGAGACCCAGTACTTC.

This clonotype has a handful of counts. One base away lies a much larger clone, so this may be a sequencing read error. The V and J genes are TRBV7-2 and TRBJ2-3, with 8 nucleotides matching TRBD1. The V gene's germline CDR1 is SGHTA and CDR2 FQGNSA. The CDR3 is 18 residues long. The CDR3 DNA is TGTGTCAGCATCCCTAATAATATACAGGGGGACGAGTGGGATACGCAGTATTTT. Amino acids: CVSIPNNIQGDEWDTQYF.

The chain links TRBV28 to TRBJ1-1; no definite D call. Trimming left V 1 base short and J 0 bases short, with 9 bases between. CDR3 length equals 15 residues. Germline-derived CDR1 and CDR2 are MDHEN and SYDVKM. CDR3: CASSLFRLMNTEAFF. The CDR3 DNA follows: TGTGCCAGCAGTTTATTTCGGCTCATGAACACTGAAGCTTTCTTT.

This clonotype was seen only a few times. The chain uses TRBV7-8 and TRBJ2-5, with D possibly being TRBD2 (6 bases). The V end was cut by 8 bases, the J end by 5 bases, with 12 bases between. The CDR3 totals 12 residues. Germline V lookup: CDR1 SGHVS, CDR2 FQNEAQ. In DNA form, the CDR3 reads TGTGCCAGCTTAGCGGAGCGGGAGACCCAGTACTTC. Amino acids: CASLAERETQYF.

V and J are TRBV29-1 and TRBJ1-2; D perhaps matches TRBD1 (5 bases). Germline V gene lookup returns CDR1 SQVTM and CDR2 ANQGSEA. Trimming shortened V by 1 base and J by 6 bases, and 9 bases separated the two germline ends. The CDR3 loop spans 12 amino acids. The chain's CDR3 is CSVEGGFHGYTF. CDR3 DNA sequence: TGCAGCGTTGAAGGGGGGTTCCATGGCTACACCTTC.

The chain recombines TRBV5-6 with TRBJ2-7; TRBD1 aligns across 12 bases. The CDR3 has 15 amino acids. The germline gives CDR1 SGHDT, CDR2 YYEEEE. CDR3 in amino acids: CASSTGTGGHYELYV. The CDR3 coding sequence is TGTGCCAGCAGCACCGGGACAGGGGGCCATTACGAGCTGTACGTC.

The CDR3 reads CATSSNSLENTEAFF. The CDR3 DNA sequence: TGTGCCACCAGCAGTAACAGCCTTGAGAACACTGAAGCTTTCTTT. V usage is TRBV15 and J usage is TRBJ1-1; D unresolved. The ends were cut back, 3 bases at V and 1 base at J, with 12 bases in the middle. The V gene's germline CDR1 is LNHNV and CDR2 YYDKDF (reference sequence). The CDR3 totals 15 residues.